This T cell receptor beta chain was sequenced in a study of OX40 agonist ivuxolimab in advanced cancers. The CDR3 length is 14 residues. V lost 3 bases and J 9 bases, leaving 18 bases between the germline ends. Germline CDR1 KGHSH, CDR2 LQKENI. Produced via immunoSEQ multiplex PCR; TCRdb's table is partial and in-frame only. Of tens of thousands of clones listed, around nine tenths are singletons. The sample was CD4+ or CD8+ T cells sorted from blood, taken in a trial of the OX40 agonist ivuxolimab. This TCR was sampled from an adult with an advanced solid tumor such as melanoma, head and neck, liver or kidney cancer. This chain links TRBV18 with TRBJ2-7; a possible D gene is TRBD2 (5 bases). CDR3 sequence: CASSPGGGLTGQYF. CDR3 bases: TGTGCCAGCTCACCCGGAGGAGGTCTAACGGGGCAGTACTTC.